This record covers a single T cell receptor (beta chain). This receptor's antigen is unknown. Base qualities are not provided; no much larger clone lies one nucleotide away. The sample originates from a study of long-term antiretroviral therapy in people with HIV (dated by TCRdb to between 2021 and 2024). Regarding the research as a whole: The earliest samples were collected roughly a decade before the 2015 WHO recommendation for immediate ART, at a time when ART was usually postponed until CD4 counts fell. A retrospective serial study tested whether ART initiation and durable HIV suppression were associated with changes in peripheral blood TRB repertoire composition and diversity. From 25 to 30 adults with confirmed HIV infection, the cohort provided under 200 cryopreserved PBMC samples, gathered serially across a mean of approximately six years (range 1-12). About 40% of the 30 participants with HIV were female. No cross-contamination during QIAcube processing was shown when test extractions of a monoclonal T-cell line were performed alongside over 25 polyclonal samples.

Inclusion was restricted to participants for whom at least one PBMC sample before ART initiation and at least two post-ART samples were available. Every participant with HIV received treatment in the United States of America. Before DNA extraction, cryopreserved samples containing roughly 0.85-11 million PBMC were thawed and washed. At the time of the earliest PBMC sample for each participant with HIV, ages ranged from about 20 to 54 years. PBMC samples were contributed by each participant from 1-4 timepoints before ART initiation and 2-8 timepoints after ART initiation, with a median of 7 samples. For every participant, serial HIV viral load, CD4+ T-cell count, ART history and demographic data were obtained. Genomic DNA was extracted from unsorted PBMC with a Qiagen kit on a QIAcube, processed in batches of 12 samples. Inclusive of the bounding cysteine and phenylalanine, the CDR3 is 12 residues long. CDR3 DNA only is kept here, 36 bases in frame from base 1. Trimming removed 6 bases from V and 1 base from J, leaving 6 bases between the germline ends. Based on the germline V gene, the CDR1 and CDR2 sequences are MDHEN and SYDVKM.

What the study reported, not specific to this receptor: ART initiation was associated with a significant increase in TRB diversity, but diversity stayed significantly below transplant donor controls even after long-term ART. The samples were dated from about 2004 to 2017, and the ART regimens that were used may be less effective than current ART regimens. Narrower CDR3 length ranges were observed in HIV repertoires than in controls, and an antigen-experienced repertoire with only a slight naive shift after ART was suggested by the network structure. Inferences about post-ART repertoire changes were limited because no data were available on ART adherence, viral resistance or therapy changes. Because pre-ART samples had limited cell numbers, unsorted PBMC were profiled rather than sorted CD4+ and CD8+ T cells. Owing to limited PBMC availability, only the TCR beta chain was sequenced, without alpha chain pairing. Expanded TRB clones identified before ART initiation dominated the repertoire across all time points, though the dominance fluctuated and decreased in many PLHIV after ART.

Sequencing of the TRB variable region was done with the immunoSEQ hsTCRB v3.0 assay at survey level resolution. The target sequencing depth for TRB was roughly 35,000-55,000 T-cell genomes per sample. An Illumina MiSeq with a v3 150-cycle kit was used to sequence the pooled TRB libraries. The paper's processing steps were these. Repertoire analysis was performed in R inside a reproducible Nextflow workflow that covered QC, data transformation and analysis. LymphoSeq2, an R package for exploring AIRR-Seq data, was used to implement the custom analyses. After excluding several samples that yielded fewer than 5000 total TRB sequences, some 190 HIV repertoires remained for analysis. Among the roughly 200 retained HIV repertoires, 55 to 60 were collected before ART initiation and approximately 130 after ART initiation. Repertoires were downsampled to 5000 TRB nucleotide sequences, and summary statistics were averaged over 100 downsampling iterations. TRB sequences were retained for analysis only if CDR3 regions of at least seven amino acids were present. Diversity was measured with a Shannon entropy-derived clonality score and the Gini coefficient. In the repertoire networks, any two of the top 5000 CDR3 amino acid sequences were connected whenever the two sequences differed by an edit distance of one. For TRB CDR3 amino acid sequences, GLIPH2 was used to predict antigen specificity groups and MHC restriction. To flag known CMV, EBV, HIV or tissue antigen associations, CDR3 amino acid sequences were matched against VDJdb and McPAS-TCR. Pre-ART, post-ART and control groups were compared with Wilcoxon signed-rank tests and Holm-Bonferroni correction. TCRdb re-hosts the immuneACCESS table, in-frame sequences only. Its copies lack some clones; in the studies checked, an unresolved V gene accounts for under half of them, and the cause for the rest is not known. That table is the source of V, J and clone size, and D and trimming were worked out from the DNA. This sample lists 30,000 to 40,000 clones; about 76% were detected once. About 3.2% of the sample lies in the top ten.

Material: unsorted PBMCs, obtained 1.9 years after starting antiretroviral therapy. The receptor comes from a man younger than 35 with HIV. In this chain, TRBV28 is recombined with TRBJ1-1, with no confidently assigned D gene. The DNA reads as follows: TGTGCCAGCAGCCTGGGGAACACTGAAGCTTTCTTT. Its protein is CASSLGNTEAFF.